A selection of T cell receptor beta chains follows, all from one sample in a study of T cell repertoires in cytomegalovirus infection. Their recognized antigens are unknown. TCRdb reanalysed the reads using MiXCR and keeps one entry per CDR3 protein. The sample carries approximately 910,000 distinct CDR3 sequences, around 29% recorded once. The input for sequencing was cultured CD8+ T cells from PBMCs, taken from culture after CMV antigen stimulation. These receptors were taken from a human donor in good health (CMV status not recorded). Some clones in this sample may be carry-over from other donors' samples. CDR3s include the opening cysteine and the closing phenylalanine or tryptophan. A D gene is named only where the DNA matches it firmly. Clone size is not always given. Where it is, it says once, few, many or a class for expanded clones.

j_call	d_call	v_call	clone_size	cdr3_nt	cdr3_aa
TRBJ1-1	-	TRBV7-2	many	TGTGCCAGCAGCCTTGGACGGTGGAACACTGAAGCTTTCTTT	CASSLGRWNTEAFF
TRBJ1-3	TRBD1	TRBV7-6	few	TGTGCCAGCAGCTTAGCCCCCGGGACAGCTGGAAACACCATATATTTT	CASSLAPGTAGNTIYF
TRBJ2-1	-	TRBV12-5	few	TGTGCTAGTGGCGGAGGGGCCTACAATGAGCAGTTCTTC	CASGGGAYNEQFF
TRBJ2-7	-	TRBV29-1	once	TGCAGCGTTGAAGGCCTGGCGGGGACAGCCTCCTACGAGCAGTACTTC	CSVEGLAGTASYEQYF
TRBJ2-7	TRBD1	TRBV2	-	TGTGCCATCTCCGGGACAGGCTCCTACGAGCAGTACTTC	CAISGTGSYEQYF
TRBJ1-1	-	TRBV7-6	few	TGTGCCAGCAGCCAAGTCAGCGAAGCTTTCTTT	CASSQVSEAFF
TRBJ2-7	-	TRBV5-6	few	TGTGCCAGCAGCGGATCCCTCGACGAGCAGTACTTC	CASSGSLDEQYF
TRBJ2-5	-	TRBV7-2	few	TGTGCCAGCAGCCCGCCACTGAGGTCGGGGGAGACCCAGTACTTC	CASSPPLRSGETQYF
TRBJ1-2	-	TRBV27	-	TGTGCCAGCAGTGCCGGGGCCAGAGAGGGCTACACCTTC	CASSAGAREGYTF
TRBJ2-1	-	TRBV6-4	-	TGTGCCAGCAGTGCTCTGGCGGGGACAGCTGTCGACAATGAGCAGTTCTTC	CASSALAGTAVDNEQFF
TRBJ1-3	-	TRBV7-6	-	TGTGCCAGCAGCTTAGAGGGGAAGGCAGCAGGAAACACCATATATTTT	CASSLEGKAAGNTIYF
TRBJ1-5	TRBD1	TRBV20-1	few	TGCAGTGCTAGAGATCAATTTCCCCAGGGGGCCACCTCGAATCAGCCCCAGCATTTT	CSARDQFPQGATSNQPQHF
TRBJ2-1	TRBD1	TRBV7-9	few	TGTGCCAGCAGAACCACAGGGGGCGAAAAGCAGTTCTTC	CASRTTGGEKQFF
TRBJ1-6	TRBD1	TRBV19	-	TGTGCCAGTAGTGCCTCGGACAGGGTGCCCCTCCACTTT	CASSASDRVPLHF
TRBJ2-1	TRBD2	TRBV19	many	TGTGCCAGTAGTCTCGGCGGGGGGGCCAAGAATGAGCAGTTCTTC	CASSLGGGAKNEQFF
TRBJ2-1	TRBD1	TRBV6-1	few	TGTGCCACCGTGGGACAGGGGCGCGGGGATGAGCAGTTCTTC	CATVGQGRGDEQFF
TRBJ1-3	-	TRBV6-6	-	TGTGCCAGCAGTTACTCTTTGAGGAAGAGCCCCGGTGACACCATATATTTT	CASSYSLRKSPGDTIYF
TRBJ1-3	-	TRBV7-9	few	TGTGCCAGCAGCACATCCGGAGGGATCGGAAACACCATATATTTT	CASSTSGGIGNTIYF
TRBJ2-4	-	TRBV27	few	TGTGCCAGCAGCCATACCCCGTCTCTGAGCATTCAGTACTTC	CASSHTPSLSIQYF
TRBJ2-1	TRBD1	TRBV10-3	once	TGTGCCATCAGTGAGTCGAGAGGGACAGGTCTCAATGAGCAGTTCTTC	CAISESRGTGLNEQFF
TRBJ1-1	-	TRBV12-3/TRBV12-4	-	TGTGTCAGCAGCCTGACTGTCCCCCTTGAAGCTTTCTTT	CVSSLTVPLEAFF
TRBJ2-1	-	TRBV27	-	TGTGCCAGCAGTTTCCCCTCGCGCCACAATGAGCAGTTCTTC	CASSFPSRHNEQFF
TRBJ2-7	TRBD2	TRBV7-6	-	TGTGCCAGCAGCTTAGGCGGACTAGCGGAATCCTACGAGCAGTACTTC	CASSLGGLAESYEQYF
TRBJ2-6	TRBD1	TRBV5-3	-	TGTGCCAGCTCGGACAGGGACTTTCTCTCTGGGGCCAACGTCCTGACTTTC	CASSDRDFLSGANVLTF
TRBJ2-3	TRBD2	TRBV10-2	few	TGCGCCAGCACACTCGGACTAGCGGGGTTCGCAGATACGCAGTATTTT	CASTLGLAGFADTQYF